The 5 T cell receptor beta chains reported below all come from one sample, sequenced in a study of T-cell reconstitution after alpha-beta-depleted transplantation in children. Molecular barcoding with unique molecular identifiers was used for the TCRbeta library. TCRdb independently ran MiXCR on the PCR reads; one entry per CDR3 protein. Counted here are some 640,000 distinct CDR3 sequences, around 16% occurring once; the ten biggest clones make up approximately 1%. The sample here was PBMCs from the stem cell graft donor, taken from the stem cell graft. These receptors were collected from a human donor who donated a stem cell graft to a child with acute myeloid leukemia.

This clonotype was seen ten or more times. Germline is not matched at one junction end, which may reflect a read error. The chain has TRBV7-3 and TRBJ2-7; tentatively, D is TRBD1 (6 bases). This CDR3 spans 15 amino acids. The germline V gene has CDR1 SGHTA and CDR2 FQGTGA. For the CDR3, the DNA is TGTGCCAGCAGCCTAACCCCAGGGGCTATGTACGAGCAGTACTTC. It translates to CASSLTPGAMYEQYF. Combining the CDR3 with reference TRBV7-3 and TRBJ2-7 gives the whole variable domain GAGVSQTPSNKVTEKGKYVELRCDPISGHTALYWYRQSLGQGPEFLIYFQGTGAADDSGLPNDRFFAVRPEGSVSTLKIQRTERGDSAVYLCASSLTPGAMYEQYFGPGTRLTVT.

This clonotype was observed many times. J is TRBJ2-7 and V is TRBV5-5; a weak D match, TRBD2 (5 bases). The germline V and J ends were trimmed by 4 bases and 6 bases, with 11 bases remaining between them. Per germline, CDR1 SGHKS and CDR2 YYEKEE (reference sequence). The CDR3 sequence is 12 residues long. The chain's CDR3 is CASSPEGREQYF. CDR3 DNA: TGTGCCAGCAGCCCCGAGGGCCGCGAGCAGTACTTC.

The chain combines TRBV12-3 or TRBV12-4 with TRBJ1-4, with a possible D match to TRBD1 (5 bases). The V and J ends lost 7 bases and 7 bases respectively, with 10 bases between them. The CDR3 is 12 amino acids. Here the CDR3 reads CASIGDAEKLFF. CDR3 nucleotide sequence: TGTGCCAGCATAGGGGACGCTGAAAAACTGTTTTTT.

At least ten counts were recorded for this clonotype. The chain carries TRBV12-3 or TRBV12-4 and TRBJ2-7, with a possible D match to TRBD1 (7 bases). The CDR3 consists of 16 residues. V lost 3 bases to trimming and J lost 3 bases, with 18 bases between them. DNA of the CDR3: TGTGCCAGCAGTTTTTATGGCCAGGGGGACTTCTACGAGCAGTACTTC. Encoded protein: CASSFYGQGDFYEQYF.

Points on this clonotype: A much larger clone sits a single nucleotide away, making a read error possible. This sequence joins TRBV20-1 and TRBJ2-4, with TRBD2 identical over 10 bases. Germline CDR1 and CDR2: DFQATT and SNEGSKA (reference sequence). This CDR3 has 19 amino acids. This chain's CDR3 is CSARDRSGGPNAAKNVQYF. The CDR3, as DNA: TGCAGTGCTAGAGATCGTAGCGGGGGGCCCAATGCGGCCAAAAACGTTCAGTACTTC.